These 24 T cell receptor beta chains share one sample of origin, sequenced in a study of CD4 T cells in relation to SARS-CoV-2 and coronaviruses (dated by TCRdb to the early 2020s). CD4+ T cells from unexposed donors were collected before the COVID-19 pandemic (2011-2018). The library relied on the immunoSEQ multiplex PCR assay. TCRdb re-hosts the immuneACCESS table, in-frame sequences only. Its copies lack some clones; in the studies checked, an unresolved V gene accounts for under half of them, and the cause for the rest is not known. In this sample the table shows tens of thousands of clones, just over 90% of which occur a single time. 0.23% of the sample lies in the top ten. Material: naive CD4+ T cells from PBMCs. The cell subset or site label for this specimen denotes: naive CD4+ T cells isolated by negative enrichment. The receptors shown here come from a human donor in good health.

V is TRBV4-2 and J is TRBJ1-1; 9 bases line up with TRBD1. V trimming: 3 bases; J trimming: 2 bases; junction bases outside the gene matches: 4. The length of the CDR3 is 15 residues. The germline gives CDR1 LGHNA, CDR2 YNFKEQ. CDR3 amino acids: CASSQGTGTNTEAFF. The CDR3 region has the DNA TGTGCCAGCAGCCAGGGGACAGGGACTAACACTGAAGCTTTCTTT.

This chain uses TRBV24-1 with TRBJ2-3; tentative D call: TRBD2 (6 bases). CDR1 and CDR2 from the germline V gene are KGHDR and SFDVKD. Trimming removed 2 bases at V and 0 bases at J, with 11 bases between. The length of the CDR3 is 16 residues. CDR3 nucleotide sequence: TGTGCCACCAGTGATTCGAGGAGCGGGAGCACAGATACGCAGTATTTT. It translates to CATSDSRSGSTDTQYF.

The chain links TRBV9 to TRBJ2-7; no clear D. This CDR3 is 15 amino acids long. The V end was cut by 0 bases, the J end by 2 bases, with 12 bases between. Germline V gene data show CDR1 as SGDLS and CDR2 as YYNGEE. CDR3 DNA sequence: TGTGCCAGCAGCGTAGCTTGGCAGGCCACCTACGAGCAGTACTTC. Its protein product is CASSVAWQATYEQYF.

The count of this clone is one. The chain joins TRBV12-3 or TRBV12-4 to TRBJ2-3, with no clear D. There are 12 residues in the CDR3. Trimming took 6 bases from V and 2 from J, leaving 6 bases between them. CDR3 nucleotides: TGTGCCAGCAGGGGGTTCACAGATACGCAGTATTTT. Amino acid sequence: CASRGFTDTQYF.

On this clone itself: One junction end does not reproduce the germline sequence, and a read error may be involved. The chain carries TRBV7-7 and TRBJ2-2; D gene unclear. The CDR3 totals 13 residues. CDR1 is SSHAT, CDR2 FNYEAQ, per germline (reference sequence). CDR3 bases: TGTGCTAGCAGCCAAGTACACGGCGGGGAGCTGTTTTTT. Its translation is CASSQVHGGELFF.

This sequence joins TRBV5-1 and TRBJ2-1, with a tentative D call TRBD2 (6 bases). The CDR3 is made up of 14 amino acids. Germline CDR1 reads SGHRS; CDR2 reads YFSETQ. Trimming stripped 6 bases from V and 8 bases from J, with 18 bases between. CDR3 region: CASTPGLSGDEQFF. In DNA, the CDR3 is TGCGCCAGCACCCCAGGACTATCTGGGGATGAGCAGTTCTTC.

This chain's CDR3 is CASSPGRPIYSTDTQYF. DNA of the CDR3: TGTGCCAGCAGTCCGGGACGGCCCATCTACAGCACAGATACGCAGTATTTT. J is TRBJ2-3 and V is TRBV28; D is tentatively TRBD1 or TRBD2 (5 bases each). The V end lost 5 bases, the J end lost 0 bases, and 18 bases lay between the germline ends. Germline values: CDR1 MDHEN, CDR2 SYDVKM. The CDR3 length is 17 residues.

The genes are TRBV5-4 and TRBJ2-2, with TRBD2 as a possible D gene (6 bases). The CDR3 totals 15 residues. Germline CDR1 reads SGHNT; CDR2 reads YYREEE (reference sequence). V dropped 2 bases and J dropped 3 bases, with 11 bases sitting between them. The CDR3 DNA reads TGTGCCAGCAGCTTCTCGGCGGGGCACACCGGGGAGCTGTTTTTT. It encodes CASSFSAGHTGELFF.

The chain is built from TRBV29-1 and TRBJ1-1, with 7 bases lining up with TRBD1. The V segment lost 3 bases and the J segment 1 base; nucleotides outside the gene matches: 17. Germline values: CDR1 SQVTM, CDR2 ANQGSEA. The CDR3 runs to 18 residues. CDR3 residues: CSVEPLATFEGANTEAFF. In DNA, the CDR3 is TGCAGCGTTGAGCCGTTGGCCACCTTTGAGGGGGCGAACACTGAAGCTTTCTTT. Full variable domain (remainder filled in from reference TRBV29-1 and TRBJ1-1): SAVISQKPSRDICQRGTSLTIQCQVDSQVTMMFWYRQQPGQSLTLIATANQGSEATYESGFVIDKFPISRPNLTFSTLTVSNMSPEDSSIYLCSVEPLATFEGANTEAFFGQGTRLTVV.

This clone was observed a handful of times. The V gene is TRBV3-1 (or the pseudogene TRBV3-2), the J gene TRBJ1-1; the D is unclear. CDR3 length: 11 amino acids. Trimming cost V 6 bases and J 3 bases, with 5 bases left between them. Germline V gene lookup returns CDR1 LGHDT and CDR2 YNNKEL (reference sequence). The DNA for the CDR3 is TGTGCCAGCAGGAGTGACACTGAAGCTTTCTTT. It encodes CASRSDTEAFF.

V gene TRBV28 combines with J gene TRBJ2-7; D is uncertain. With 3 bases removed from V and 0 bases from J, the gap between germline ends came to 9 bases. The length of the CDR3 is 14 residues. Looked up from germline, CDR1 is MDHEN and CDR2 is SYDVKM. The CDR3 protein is CASSFFQNSYEQYF. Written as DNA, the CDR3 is TGTGCCAGCAGTTTTTTTCAGAACTCCTACGAGCAGTACTTC.

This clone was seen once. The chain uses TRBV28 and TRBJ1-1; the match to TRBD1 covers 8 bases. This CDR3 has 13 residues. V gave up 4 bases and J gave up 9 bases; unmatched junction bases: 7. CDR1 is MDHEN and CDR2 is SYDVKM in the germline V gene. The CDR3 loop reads CASSSRDRRKAFF. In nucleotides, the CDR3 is TGTGCCAGCAGTTCCAGGGACAGGCGAAAAGCTTTCTTT.

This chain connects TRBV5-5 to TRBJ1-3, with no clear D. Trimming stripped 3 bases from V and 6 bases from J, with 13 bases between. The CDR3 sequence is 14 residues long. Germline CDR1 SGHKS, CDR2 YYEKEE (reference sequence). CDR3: CASSSSTLENTIYF. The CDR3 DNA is TGTGCCAGCAGCTCCAGTACCTTGGAAAACACCATATATTTT.

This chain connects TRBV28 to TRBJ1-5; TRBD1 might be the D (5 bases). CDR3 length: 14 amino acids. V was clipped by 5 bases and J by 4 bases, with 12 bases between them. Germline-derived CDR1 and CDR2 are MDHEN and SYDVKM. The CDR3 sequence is CASSGGARNQPQHF. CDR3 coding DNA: TGTGCCAGCAGTGGCGGGGCCAGAAATCAGCCCCAGCATTTT.

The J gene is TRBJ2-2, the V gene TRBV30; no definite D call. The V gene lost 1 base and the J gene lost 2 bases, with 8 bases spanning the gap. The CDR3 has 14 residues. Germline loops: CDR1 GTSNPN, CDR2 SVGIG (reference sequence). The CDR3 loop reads CAWSGLSNTGELFF. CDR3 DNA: TGTGCCTGGAGTGGACTTTCTAACACCGGGGAGCTGTTTTTT.

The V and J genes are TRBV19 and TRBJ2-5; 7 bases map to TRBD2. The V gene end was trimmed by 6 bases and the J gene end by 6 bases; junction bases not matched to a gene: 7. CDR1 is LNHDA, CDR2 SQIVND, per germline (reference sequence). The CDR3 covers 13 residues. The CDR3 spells CASSLSGGQTQYF. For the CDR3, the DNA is TGTGCCAGTAGCCTATCGGGGGGTCAGACCCAGTACTTC.

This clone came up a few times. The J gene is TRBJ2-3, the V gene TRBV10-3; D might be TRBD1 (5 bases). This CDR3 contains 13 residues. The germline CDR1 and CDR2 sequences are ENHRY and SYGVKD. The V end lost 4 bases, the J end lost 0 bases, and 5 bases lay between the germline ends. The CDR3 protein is CAISGGSTDTQYF. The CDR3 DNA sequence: TGTGCCATCAGTGGGGGCAGCACAGATACGCAGTATTTT.

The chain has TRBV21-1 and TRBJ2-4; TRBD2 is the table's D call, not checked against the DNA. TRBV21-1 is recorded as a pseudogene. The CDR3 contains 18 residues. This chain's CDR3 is CASSSTVKERDAKNIQYF. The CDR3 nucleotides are TGTGCCAGCAGCTCAACTGTAAAAGAACGAGATGCCAAAAACATTCAGTACTTC.

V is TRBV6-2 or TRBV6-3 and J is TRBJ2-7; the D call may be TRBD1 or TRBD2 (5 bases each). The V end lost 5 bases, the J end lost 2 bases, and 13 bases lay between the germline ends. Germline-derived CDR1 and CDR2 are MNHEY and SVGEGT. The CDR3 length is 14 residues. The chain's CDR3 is CASSKRVGAYEQYF. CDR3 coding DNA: TGTGCCAGCAGTAAGAGGGTAGGGGCCTACGAGCAGTACTTC.

This CDR3 reads CASSPGLENEQFF. The CDR3 bases are TGTGCCAGCTCACCAGGGCTCGAAAATGAGCAGTTCTTC. The chain combines TRBV18 with TRBJ2-1; D gene ambiguous. CDR3 length: 13 amino acids. Germline V gene data show CDR1 as KGHSH and CDR2 as LQKENI. V gave up 2 bases and J gave up 7 bases, with 9 bases separating them. The full variable domain, its missing parts supplied by reference TRBV18 and TRBJ2-1, is NAGVMQNPRHLVRRRGQEARLRCSPMKGHSHVYWYRQLPEEGLKFMVYLQKENIIDESGMPKERFSAEFPKEGPSILRIQQVVRGDSAAYFCASSPGLENEQFFGPGTRLTVL.

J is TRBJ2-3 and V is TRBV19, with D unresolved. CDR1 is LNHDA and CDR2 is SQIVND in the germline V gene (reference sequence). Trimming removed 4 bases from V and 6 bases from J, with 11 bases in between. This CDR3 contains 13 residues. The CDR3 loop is CASSSQRSDTQYF. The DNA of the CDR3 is TGTGCCAGTAGTAGCCAAAGGTCGGATACGCAGTATTTT.

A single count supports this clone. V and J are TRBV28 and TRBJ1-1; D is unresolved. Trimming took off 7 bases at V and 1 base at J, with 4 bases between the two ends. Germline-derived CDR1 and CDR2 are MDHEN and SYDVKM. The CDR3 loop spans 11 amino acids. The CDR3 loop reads CASIANTEAFF. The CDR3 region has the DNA TGTGCCAGCATAGCGAACACTGAAGCTTTCTTT.

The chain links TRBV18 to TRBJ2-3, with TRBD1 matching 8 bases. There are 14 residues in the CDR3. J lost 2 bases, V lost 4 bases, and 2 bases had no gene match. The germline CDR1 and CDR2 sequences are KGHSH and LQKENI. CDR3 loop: CASSRQGTTDTQYF. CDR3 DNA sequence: TGTGCCAGCTCACGACAGGGGACCACAGATACGCAGTATTTT.

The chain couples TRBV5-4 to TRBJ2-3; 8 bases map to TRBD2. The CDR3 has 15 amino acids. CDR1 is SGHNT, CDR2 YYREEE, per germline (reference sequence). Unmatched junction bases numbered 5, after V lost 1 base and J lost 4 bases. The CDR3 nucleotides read TGTGCCAGCAGCTTGATCAGCGGGAGTGCAGATACGCAGTATTTT. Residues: CASSLISGSADTQYF.